This note documents a single T cell receptor (beta chain) sequence. Its antigen is not identified. PCR employed 60 Vbeta and 13 Jbeta primers. Here immunoSEQ multiplex PCR was the method, and the copy in TCRdb shows in-frame clones only, minus some. This sample has approximately 190,000 clones, with approximately 80% found just once. The CDR3 is 15 residues long. Germline CDR1 ENHRY, CDR2 SYGVKD. After removal of 7 bases from V and 4 bases from J, the junction contained 2 bases not matched to a gene. These data belong to a study of cytomegalovirus exposure and HLA in healthy donors. Study outcomes and limitations: Some TCR beta chains (more than 150 of them) were listed as cytomegalovirus-associated. Most TCR sequences proved rare, with some public TCRs found in many donors. TCR beta V- and J-gene trimming was later associated with a missense DCLRE1C variant.

This sequence was found in a man aged 35-49 years in good health and CMV-seropositive. The genes are TRBV10-3 and TRBJ2-2, with 14 bases matching TRBD2. The material sequenced was PBMCs. CDR3 protein: CAINGLAGGTGELFF. The CDR3 DNA follows: TGTGCCATCAACGGACTAGCGGGAGGCACCGGGGAGCTGTTTTTT.